Sequencing of this T cell receptor (beta chain) was carried out in a study of blood T cell repertoires in COVID-19. On the study more broadly: Collection of acute and convalescent COVID-19 samples took place in the United States, Italy and Spain. Sample material is recorded as cDNA or gDNA derived from T cells, B-cell-depleted T cells, or PBMCs.

V was clipped by 4 bases and J by 6 bases; unmatched bases: 3. This CDR3 has 14 residues. CDR1 KGHDR and CDR2 SFDVKD come from the germline V gene. Original handling: Estimates of nucleated cell counts were drawn from the amplification of reference gene primers. Some clones are missing from TCRdb's copy, which holds only in-frame ones; the method was immunoSEQ multiplex PCR. V, J and clone size were drawn from that table, and D and trimming were deduced from the DNA. The sample includes around 200,000 clones, approximately 90% of them seen just once. This clone was seen a single time. The rearrangement joins TRBV24-1 to TRBJ1-5, with TRBD1 matching 9 bases. Sequences were obtained from peripheral blood. This TCR derives from a woman aged 18-30 years who had recovered from COVID-19. The CDR3 DNA reads as TGTGCCACCAGTGAACGGGACAGGGTTCAGCCCCAGCATTTT. Translation: CATSERDRVQPQHF.